This T cell receptor (beta chain) was identified in a study of OX40 agonist ivuxolimab in advanced cancers. Here immunoSEQ multiplex PCR was the method, and the copy in TCRdb shows in-frame clones only, minus some. Among tens of thousands of clones listed, about 85% were seen once. Germline lookup yields CDR1 SGHAT and CDR2 FQNNGV. With 4 bases removed from V and 3 bases from J, the gap between germline ends came to 4 bases. The CDR3 is made up of 12 amino acids. This chain links TRBV11-2 with TRBJ2-1; D gene uncertain. The sequence was obtained from an adult with an advanced solid tumor such as melanoma, head and neck, liver or kidney cancer. The sequencing used CD4+ or CD8+ T cells sorted from blood, collected in a trial of the OX40 agonist ivuxolimab. The CDR3: CASSWSYNEQFF. The CDR3 bases are TGTGCCAGCAGCTGGAGCTACAATGAGCAGTTCTTC.